This paragraph reports one T cell receptor beta chain. Its target is unknown. The sort gate was single viable CD3+CD4+CD8-CD45RO+ cells for memory CD4+ T cells. The germline CDR1 and CDR2 sequences are MNHNY and SVGAGI (reference sequence). Trimming took 4 bases from V and 8 from J; bases not matched to a gene: 2. The CDR3 contains 12 residues. These data are taken from a study of memory CD4+ T cells and cytomegalovirus serostatus. Study-level information: Donors were healthy Belgian adults, several CMV seropositive and about two dozen seronegative.

Per the original data handling: After removing out-of-frame reads, over 2 million distinct TCRbeta sequences remained. Libraries were prepared by immunoSEQ multiplex PCR; TCRdb keeps only in-frame clonotypes and omits some of them. The V and J calls and clone size come from that table; D and trimming were worked out from the DNA. The sample yields 50,000 to 65,000 clones, over 65% seen once. Study-wide results and limits: About two fifths of the roughly 150 known CMV-associated TCRbeta sequences appeared in CD4+ memory.

The source is an adult in good health and CMV-seropositive. The chain recombines TRBV6-6 with TRBJ1-2; 9 nucleotides match TRBD1. Sequencing was carried out using memory CD4+ T cells from blood. The CDR3 sequence: CASSSGQGGYTF. CDR3 nucleotides: TGTGCCAGCAGTTCCGGACAGGGGGGCTACACCTTC.